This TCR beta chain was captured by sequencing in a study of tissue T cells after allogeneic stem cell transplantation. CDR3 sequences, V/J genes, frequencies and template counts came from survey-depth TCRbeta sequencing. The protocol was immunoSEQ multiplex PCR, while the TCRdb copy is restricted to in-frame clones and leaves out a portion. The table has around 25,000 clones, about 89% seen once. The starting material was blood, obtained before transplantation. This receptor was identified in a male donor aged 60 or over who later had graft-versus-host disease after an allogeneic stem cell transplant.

The CDR3 loop is CASSFEQYNEQFF. The CDR3 bases are TGTGCCAGCAGTTTCGAACAGTACAATGAGCAGTTCTTC. The chain has TRBV27 and TRBJ2-1, with D uncertain. There are 13 residues in the CDR3. CDR1 and CDR2 (germline): MNHEY, SMNVEV (reference sequence). Trimming removed 3 bases from V and 4 bases from J, with 7 bases in between.